One and the same sample provided the 22 T cell receptor beta chains below, sequenced in a study of cytomegalovirus exposure and HLA in healthy donors. Produced via immunoSEQ multiplex PCR; TCRdb's table is partial and in-frame only. The top ten clones hold 11% to 15% of a sample with 200,000 to 250,000 clones, approximately 80% of them seen once. The specimen sequenced was PBMCs. These receptors were collected from a woman in her 30s in good health and CMV-seropositive.

The V call is TRBV9, the J call TRBJ2-6; D remains ambiguous. The germline gives CDR1 SGDLS, CDR2 YYNGEE. Trimming left V 1 base short and J 0 bases short, with 8 bases between. This CDR3 spans 16 amino acids. The chain's CDR3 is CASSVLGGSGANVLTF. DNA of the CDR3: TGTGCCAGCAGCGTACTTGGTGGCTCTGGGGCCAACGTCCTGACTTTC.

The V and J genes are TRBV30 and TRBJ2-7; weak D call: TRBD1 (5 bases). Per the germline V gene, CDR1 is GTSNPN and CDR2 is SVGIG (reference sequence). Trimming left V 2 bases short and J 2 bases short, with 10 bases between. The CDR3 loop spans 13 amino acids. The CDR3 is CAWSQGTTYEQYF. The CDR3 DNA reads TGTGCCTGGAGTCAGGGAACCACCTACGAGCAGTACTTC.

The chain uses TRBV4-1 and TRBJ2-7; 7 nucleotides agree with TRBD1. Per the germline V gene, CDR1 is MGHRA and CDR2 is YSYEKL. V lost 2 bases to trimming and J lost 3 bases; unmatched junction nucleotides: 7. The CDR3 has 15 residues. The CDR3 bases are TGCGCCAGCAGCCAATACGACAGGGACAACTACGAGCAGTACTTC. Translating gives CASSQYDRDNYEQYF.

The chain combines TRBV30 with TRBJ1-1; no clear D gene. The length of the CDR3 is 13 residues. Trimming removed 4 bases from V and 1 base from J, with 10 bases in between. In germline, CDR1 is GTSNPN, CDR2 SVGIG (reference sequence). The CDR3 DNA reads TGTGCCTGGATCGTTCGGAGGAACACTGAAGCTTTCTTT. Translated: CAWIVRRNTEAFF. Full variable domain (remainder filled in from reference TRBV30 and TRBJ1-1): SQTIHQWPATLVQPVGSPLSLECTVEGTSNPNLYWYRQAAGRGLQLLFYSVGIGQISSEVPQNLSASRPQDRQFILSSKKLLLSDSGFYLCAWIVRRNTEAFFGQGTRLTVV.

The chain combines TRBV28 with TRBJ1-2, with TRBD1 matching over 9 bases. The V segment lost 6 bases and the J segment 4 bases; nucleotides outside the gene matches: 9. This CDR3 comprises 15 residues. CDR1 and CDR2 (germline): MDHEN, SYDVKM. For the CDR3, the DNA is TGTGCCAGCAGCTATACCGGGACAGGGATCTATGGCTACACCTTC. It encodes CASSYTGTGIYGYTF.

The chain is built from TRBV7-3 and TRBJ2-3, with D possibly being TRBD1 (5 bases). This CDR3 is 14 amino acids long. Germline CDR1 and CDR2: SGHTA and FQGTGA. Trimming removed 5 bases from V and 3 bases from J, with 12 bases in between. The CDR3 region is CASSSKSGTDTQYF. As DNA, the CDR3 is TGTGCCAGCAGCAGCAAGTCAGGGACAGATACGCAGTATTTT.

This rearrangement joins TRBV9 to TRBJ2-3; a weak D match, TRBD2 (6 bases). CDR3 length: 14 amino acids. V was cut by 2 bases and J by 8 bases, with 15 bases left in between. Germline loops: CDR1 SGDLS, CDR2 YYNGEE. The CDR3 DNA reads TGTGCCAGCAGCGTCAACTCCCCGGGAGTTACGCAGTATTTT. Translation gives CASSVNSPGVTQYF. Based on the CDR3 plus reference TRBV9 and TRBJ2-3, the full variable domain is DSGVTQTPKHLITATGQRVTLRCSPRSGDLSVYWYQQSLDQGLQFLIQYYNGEERAKGNILERFSAQQFPDLHSELNLSSLELGDSALYFCASSVNSPGVTQYFGPGTRLTVL.

This rearrangement joins TRBV9 to TRBJ2-7; D not certain. Germline CDR1 is SGDLS and CDR2 is YYNGEE. Trimming removed 1 base from V and 2 bases from J, with 10 bases in between. This CDR3 region has 14 residues. CDR3 DNA sequence: TGTGCCAGCAGCGTAAGCTCAGCGACCTACGAGCAGTACTTC. Translated: CASSVSSATYEQYF. Drawing the rest from reference TRBV9 and TRBJ2-7, the complete variable domain is DSGVTQTPKHLITATGQRVTLRCSPRSGDLSVYWYQQSLDQGLQFLIQYYNGEERAKGNILERFSAQQFPDLHSELNLSSLELGDSALYFCASSVSSATYEQYFGPGTRLTVT.

V and J are TRBV7-2 and TRBJ2-1; 7 nucleotides align to TRBD1. CDR1 and CDR2 (germline): SGHTA, FQGNSA. V shed 3 bases and J 7 bases; nucleotides not matched to a gene: 6. This CDR3 has 14 amino acids. DNA of the CDR3: TGTGCCAGCAGCTTGACAGGGTACGAGAATGAGCAGTTCTTC. It is translated as CASSLTGYENEQFF.

J is TRBJ1-1 and V is TRBV11-2, with D hard to call. Germline V gene lookup returns CDR1 SGHAT and CDR2 FQNNGV. V lost 2 bases to trimming and J lost 7 bases, with 14 bases between them. This CDR3 contains 14 residues. The CDR3 sequence is CASSLTSGGSEAFF. The CDR3, as DNA: TGTGCCAGCAGCTTAACTTCAGGAGGGAGTGAAGCTTTCTTT.

This sequence joins TRBV7-9 and TRBJ1-4; D is ambiguous. Trimming pared 1 base from V and 8 bases from J, leaving 8 bases between. This CDR3 has 13 amino acids. Germline lookup yields CDR1 SEHNR and CDR2 FQNEAQ (reference sequence). Written as DNA, the CDR3 is TGTGCCAGCAGCTTAGACTTTCGCGAAAAACTGTTTTTT. It codes for CASSLDFREKLFF.

This clone was observed a handful of times. J is TRBJ2-7 and V is TRBV6-5, with unresolved D. Per germline, CDR1 MNHEY and CDR2 SVGAGI. The CDR3 has 12 residues. Trimming pared 5 bases from V and 2 bases from J, leaving 7 bases between. The CDR3 reads CASSKGPYEQYF. The CDR3 DNA sequence: TGTGCCAGCAGTAAAGGACCCTACGAGCAGTACTTC.

This chain uses TRBV10-3 with TRBJ2-7; TRBD1 matches at 7 bases. The J segment lost 2 bases and the V segment lost 3 bases, leaving 7 bases of the junction unmatched. There are 15 residues in the CDR3. Germline lookup yields CDR1 ENHRY and CDR2 SYGVKD. CDR3: CAISDARGRTYEQYF. DNA for the CDR3: TGTGCCATCAGTGATGCGAGGGGGCGGACCTACGAGCAGTACTTC.

This clone was seen a handful of times. The gene calls are TRBV9 and TRBJ1-2; 7 bases match TRBD1. Germline V gene lookup returns CDR1 SGDLS and CDR2 YYNGEE. The junction had 5 bases not matched to a gene; V was cut back by 4 bases and J by 2 bases. The CDR3 sequence is 14 residues long. CDR3 sequence (DNA): TGTGCCAGCAGCTCACAACAGGGGAACTATGGCTACACCTTC. Amino acids: CASSSQQGNYGYTF. Complete variable domain (other parts from reference TRBV9 and TRBJ1-2): DSGVTQTPKHLITATGQRVTLRCSPRSGDLSVYWYQQSLDQGLQFLIQYYNGEERAKGNILERFSAQQFPDLHSELNLSSLELGDSALYFCASSSQQGNYGYTFGSGTRLTVV.

The rearrangement links TRBV10-3 to TRBJ2-7; 8 nucleotides agree with TRBD2. Trimming took 6 bases from V and 7 from J; bases not matched to a gene: 8. The CDR3 has 13 amino acids. Germline V CDR1 and CDR2: ENHRY, SYGVKD. The CDR3 protein is CAIRREASGEQYF. In nucleotides, the CDR3 is TGTGCCATCAGGCGGGAGGCCTCCGGGGAGCAGTACTTC.

The rearrangement joins TRBV2 to TRBJ2-7; D may match TRBD1 or TRBD2 (5 bases each). This CDR3 region has 13 residues. Germline V lookup: CDR1 SNHLY, CDR2 FYNNEI. V lost 7 bases, J lost 6 bases, and 16 bases lay in between. The CDR3 loop reads CASTPTGAVEQYF. The CDR3 nucleotides are TGTGCCAGCACCCCGACCGGGGCCGTCGAGCAGTACTTC.

This chain joins TRBV11-2 and TRBJ1-5; possible D gene TRBD1, 5 bases. The ends were cut back, 5 bases at V and 0 bases at J, with 11 bases in the middle. Per germline, CDR1 SGHAT and CDR2 FQNNGV. CDR3 length: 15 amino acids. The CDR3 here is CASSQLGDSNQPQHF. The CDR3 DNA reads as TGTGCCAGCAGCCAATTGGGGGATAGCAATCAGCCCCAGCATTTT. The full variable domain, with the rest looked up from reference TRBV11-2 and TRBJ1-5, is EAGVAQSPRYKIIEKRQSVAFWCNPISGHATLYWYQQILGQGPKLLIQFQNNGVVDDSQLPKDRFSAERLKGVDSTLKIQPAKLEDSAVYLCASSQLGDSNQPQHFGDGTRLSIL.

This clone turned up a few times. V and J are TRBV4-1 and TRBJ2-2, with a weak D call TRBD2 (5 bases). The V end was cut by 4 bases, the J end by 7 bases, with 16 bases between. CDR1 is MGHRA, CDR2 YSYEKL, per germline. This CDR3 is built from 15 residues. The CDR3 nucleotides are TGCGCCAGCAGCCTATCTCCTAGCTCGGGCGGGGAGCTGTTTTTT. The encoded protein is CASSLSPSSGGELFF.

The gene calls are TRBV9 and TRBJ2-3; D call uncertain. Trimming left V 1 base short and J 2 bases short, with 14 bases between. The CDR3 is 16 residues long. Germline V CDR1 and CDR2: SGDLS, YYNGEE. CDR3: CASSVYNSQFTDTQYF. CDR3 DNA sequence: TGTGCCAGCAGCGTATATAATAGTCAGTTCACAGATACGCAGTATTTT.

The genes are TRBV29-1 and TRBJ2-3; D is possibly TRBD1 or TRBD2 (5 bases each). V was shortened by 7 bases and J by 1 base, with 12 bases between the two germline ends. The CDR3 is made up of 13 amino acids. The germline CDR1 and CDR2 sequences are SQVTM and ANQGSEA. The CDR3 DNA reads as TGCAGCGGCAGCTGGGACGGCACAGATACGCAGTATTTT. Its protein product is CSGSWDGTDTQYF.

This chain uses TRBV7-6 with TRBJ2-1; 12 bases match TRBD2. The trim removed 3 bases at V and 6 bases at J, leaving 3 bases unmatched. CDR3 length: 15 amino acids. Germline V gene lookup returns CDR1 SGHVS and CDR2 FNYEAQ. The CDR3 region has the DNA TGTGCCAGCAGCTTCCTAGCGGGAGGGCCCAATGAGCAGTTCTTC. The encoded protein is CASSFLAGGPNEQFF.

V gene TRBV27 combines with J gene TRBJ2-1; D call uncertain. The CDR3 consists of 15 residues. The V end was cut by 5 bases, the J end by 5 bases, with 16 bases between. Germline V gives CDR1 MNHEY, CDR2 SMNVEV (reference sequence). The CDR3 region is CASSPSLVLNNEQFF. For the CDR3, the DNA is TGTGCCAGCAGTCCCAGTCTTGTCCTAAACAATGAGCAGTTCTTC.